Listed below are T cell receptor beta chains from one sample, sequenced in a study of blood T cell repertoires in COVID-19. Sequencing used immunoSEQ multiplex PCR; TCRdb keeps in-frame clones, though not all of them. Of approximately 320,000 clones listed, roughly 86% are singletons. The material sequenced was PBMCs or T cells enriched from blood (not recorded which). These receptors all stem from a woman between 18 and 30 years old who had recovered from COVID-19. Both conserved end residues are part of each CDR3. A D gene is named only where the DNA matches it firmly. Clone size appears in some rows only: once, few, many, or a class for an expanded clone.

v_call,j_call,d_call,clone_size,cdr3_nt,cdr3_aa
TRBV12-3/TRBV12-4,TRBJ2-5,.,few,TGTGCCAGCAGTCTTCAGGAGACCCAGTACTTC,CASSLQETQYF
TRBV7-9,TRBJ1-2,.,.,TGTGCCAGCAGCTTAGGCGGGGCAGCAGCCTACTATGGCTACACCTTC,CASSLGGAAAYYGYTF
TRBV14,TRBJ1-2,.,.,TGTGCCAGCAGCCAAGAATTTTCATATGGCTACACCTTC,CASSQEFSYGYTF
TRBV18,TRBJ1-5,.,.,TGTGCCAGCTCACTCGAAGCAGGGGTGGGCAATCAGCCCCAGCATTTT,CASSLEAGVGNQPQHF
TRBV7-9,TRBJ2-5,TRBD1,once,TGTGCCAGCAGCTCCGGCTGGACAGGGACACAAGAGACCCAGTACTTC,CASSSGWTGTQETQYF
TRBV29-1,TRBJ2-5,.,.,TGCAGCGTTGAAGACACAGTCTCTGAGACCCAGTACTTC,CSVEDTVSETQYF
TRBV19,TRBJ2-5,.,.,TGTGCCAGTAGTATAACGGGATTCGACCAAGAGACCCAGTACTTC,CASSITGFDQETQYF
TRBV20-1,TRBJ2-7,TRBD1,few,TGCAGTGCTAGTCAAGCGGGACAGGGTACCTACGAGCAGTACTTC,CSASQAGQGTYEQYF
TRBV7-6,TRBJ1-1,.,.,TGTGCCAGCAGCTTAACCTCCCTCGGGCAGGGGAGTACTGAAGCTTTCTTT,CASSLTSLGQGSTEAFF
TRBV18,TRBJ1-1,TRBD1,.,TGTGCCAGCTCATCTAGGGACAGAACTGAAGCTTTCTTT,CASSSRDRTEAFF
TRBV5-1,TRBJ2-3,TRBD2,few,TGCGCCAGCAGCTACTCAGAGCGGGGAACGCAGTATTTT,CASSYSERGTQYF
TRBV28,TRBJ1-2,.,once,TGTGCCAGCAGTGCTTTTACGACAGCGATTAACTATGGCTACACCTTC,CASSAFTTAINYGYTF
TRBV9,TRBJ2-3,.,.,TGTGCCAGCAGCGTAATCGGGGACACAGATACGCAGTATTTT,CASSVIGDTDTQYF
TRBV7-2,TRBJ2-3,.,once,TGTGCCAGCAGCCCCCGTGTTTCGGGACTCACAGATACGCAGTATTTT,CASSPRVSGLTDTQYF
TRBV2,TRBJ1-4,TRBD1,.,TGTGCCAGCAGGGACAGGGGGAATGCGAATGAAAAACTGTTTTTT,CASRDRGNANEKLFF
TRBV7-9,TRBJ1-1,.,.,TGTGCCAGCAGCTTAGTGGTGGGACACCTCACTGAAGCTTTCTTT,CASSLVVGHLTEAFF
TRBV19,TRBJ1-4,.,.,TGTGCCAGTAGTCGGGGAGCTAATGAAAAACTGTTTTTT,CASSRGANEKLFF
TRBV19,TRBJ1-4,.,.,TGTGCCAGTAGTACTACAGGGTCAACTAATGAAAAACTGTTTTTT,CASSTTGSTNEKLFF
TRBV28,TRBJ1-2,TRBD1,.,TGTGCCAGCAGTTCTCGGACAGGGTCCTCAGGGGGCTATGGCTACACCTTC,CASSSRTGSSGGYGYTF
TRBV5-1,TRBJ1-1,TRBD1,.,TGCGCCAGCAGCCCAGGACAGGGGGCGGGCGCTGAAGCTTTCTTT,CASSPGQGAGAEAFF
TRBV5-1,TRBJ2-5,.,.,TGCGCCAGCAGCATGAGAGGAGAGACCCAGTACTTC,CASSMRGETQYF
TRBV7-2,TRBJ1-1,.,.,TGTGCCAGCAGCTTGCAGGGTCAGAACACTGAAGCTTTCTTT,CASSLQGQNTEAFF
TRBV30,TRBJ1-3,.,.,TGTGCCTGGACTTCGCGACAGCCACCTGGAAACACCATATATTTT,CAWTSRQPPGNTIYF
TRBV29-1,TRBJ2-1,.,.,TGCAGCGTTGAACGAGTGTCCAATGAGCAGTTCTTC,CSVERVSNEQFF
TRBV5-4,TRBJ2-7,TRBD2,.,TGTGCCAGCAGTCCGGGACTAGCGGGAGGGCTAAGGGGGGGGCCCTACGAGCAGTACTTC,CASSPGLAGGLRGGPYEQYF
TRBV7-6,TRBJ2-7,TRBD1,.,TGTGCCAGCAGTCTTCTCTCACAGGGGTTCGAGCAGTACTTC,CASSLLSQGFEQYF
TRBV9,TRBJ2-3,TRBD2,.,TGTGCCAGCAGCGTAAGCGGGGGAGTCACAGATACGCAGTATTTT,CASSVSGGVTDTQYF
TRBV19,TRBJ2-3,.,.,TGTGCCAGTAGTAACGAACAGAGAACAGGGACTACTAGCACAGATACGCAGTATTTT,CASSNEQRTGTTSTDTQYF
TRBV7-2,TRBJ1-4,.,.,TGTGCCAGCAGACGATTACTCTCTAATGAAAAACTGTTTTTT,CASRRLLSNEKLFF
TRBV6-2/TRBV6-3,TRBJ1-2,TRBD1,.,TGTGCCAGCAGTTTTTTACAGGGGAATGGCGATGGCTACACCTTC,CASSFLQGNGDGYTF
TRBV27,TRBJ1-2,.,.,TGTGCCAGCAGTTACACGGGAAACTATGGCTACACCTTC,CASSYTGNYGYTF
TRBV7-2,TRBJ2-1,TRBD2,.,TGTGCCAGCAGCTGGACTAGCGGCAACAATGAGCAGTTCTTC,CASSWTSGNNEQFF
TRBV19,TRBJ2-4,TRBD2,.,TGTGCCAGTACCCCGTGGGTAAGAATAGCGGGAGGATTGAACATTCAGTACTTC,CASTPWVRIAGGLNIQYF
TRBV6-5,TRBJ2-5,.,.,TGTGCCAGCTTACGGCAAGAGACCCAGTACTTC,CASLRQETQYF
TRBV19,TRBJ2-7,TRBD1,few,TGTGCCAGTAGTCCTGGACAGGGGATCTCCTACGAGCAGTACTTC,CASSPGQGISYEQYF
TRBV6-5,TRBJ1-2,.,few,TGTGCCAGCACCAACTCTCTCGCAAGCTATGGCTACACCTTC,CASTNSLASYGYTF
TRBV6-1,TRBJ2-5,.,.,TGTGCCAGCAGTGAGGACAGTTTGACCCAGTACTTC,CASSEDSLTQYF
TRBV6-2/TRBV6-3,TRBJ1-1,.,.,TGTGCCAGCAGTTGGGGGGAGAACACTGAAGCTTTCTTT,CASSWGENTEAFF
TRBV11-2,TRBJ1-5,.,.,TGTGCCAGCAGCTTAGGCAGGGACACCCGGAATCAGCCCCAGCATTTT,CASSLGRDTRNQPQHF
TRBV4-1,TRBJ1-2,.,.,TGCGCCAGCAGCCAGGCTGACAGGCTGGGCGGCTACACCTTC,CASSQADRLGGYTF
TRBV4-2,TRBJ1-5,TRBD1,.,TGTGCCAGCAGCCAGAACCCGGGACAGGCGCAACAGCCCCAGCATTTT,CASSQNPGQAQQPQHF
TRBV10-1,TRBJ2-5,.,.,TGCGCCAGCTTTCAGACGGTCTGGGCTAGCCACCTTTTTGAGACCCAGTACTTC,CASFQTVWASHLFETQYF
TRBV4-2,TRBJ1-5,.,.,TGTGCCAGCAGCCAAGTAGTCAGCGGGGAGCCCCAGCCCCAGCATTTT,CASSQVVSGEPQPQHF
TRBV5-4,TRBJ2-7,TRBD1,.,TGTGCCAGCAGCTCATACCGACAGGGGGCTGGGTACGAGCAGTACTTC,CASSSYRQGAGYEQYF
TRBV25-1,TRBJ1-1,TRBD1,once,TGTGCCAGCAGTGAAGTGGGTGAACAGGGGCTTGTAGCTTTCTTT,CASSEVGEQGLVAFF
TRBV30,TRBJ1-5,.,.,TGTGCCTGGACAGAGGGACTAGGCGATCAGCCCCAGCATTTT,CAWTEGLGDQPQHF
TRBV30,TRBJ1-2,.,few,TGTGCCTGGAGGGCAGACACTTACTATGGCTACACCTTC,CAWRADTYYGYTF
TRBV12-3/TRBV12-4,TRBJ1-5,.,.,TGTGCCAGCAGTTTTTTTCAGGGTCAGCCCCAGCATTTT,CASSFFQGQPQHF
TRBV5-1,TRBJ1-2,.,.,TGCGCCAGCAGCTTGATTCAAGCAGGGTGGGATGGCTACACCTTC,CASSLIQAGWDGYTF
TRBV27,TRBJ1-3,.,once,TGTGCCAGCAGTTCCGGGACAAACAGAGGAAACACCATATATTTT,CASSSGTNRGNTIYF